The rows below give T cell receptor beta chains drawn from one sample of a study of identical twins. MiXCR was run by TCRdb on the 5' RACE reads, yielding one entry per CDR3 protein. The repertoire includes around 250,000 distinct CDR3 sequences, 5.5% to 7.5% of them detected once, and just over 14% sits in the top ten. The sample was also reused in another study, on T cells expressing NK-cell markers.

Sequencing was carried out using CD8+ T cells sorted from blood. Receptors were obtained from a woman between 18 and 30 years old in good health. Each CDR3 is given with its conserved first and last residue. Each record gives: V gene, clone size, D gene, J gene, CDR3 DNA, CDR3 protein. A D gene is named only where the DNA matches it firmly. Clone size is stated in some rows and not others, as once, few, many or a class when expanded.

v_call: TRBV2; clone_size: NA; d_call: NA; j_call: TRBJ2-7; cdr3_nt: TGTGCCAGCAGGTCGGGCTCGCAGGGGGAGCAGTACTTC; cdr3_aa: CASRSGSQGEQYF
v_call: TRBV12-3/TRBV12-4; clone_size: NA; d_call: NA; j_call: TRBJ2-5; cdr3_nt: TGTGCCAGCAGTTTAAGGGAGCGTGCAACGGCCCAGTACTTC; cdr3_aa: CASSLRERATAQYF
v_call: TRBV5-6; clone_size: NA; d_call: NA; j_call: TRBJ1-1; cdr3_nt: TGTGCCAGCAGCTCGGCGAGCACTGAAGCTTTCTTT; cdr3_aa: CASSSASTEAFF
v_call: TRBV4-3; clone_size: NA; d_call: TRBD2; j_call: TRBJ2-5; cdr3_nt: TGCGCCAGCAGCCAAGAAGGGCGGGAGGGCCCTTGGGAGACCCAGTACTTC; cdr3_aa: CASSQEGREGPWETQYF
v_call: TRBV29-1; clone_size: NA; d_call: NA; j_call: TRBJ1-2; cdr3_nt: TGCAGCGTACCTACGGCGGACTATGGCTACACCTTC; cdr3_aa: CSVPTADYGYTF
v_call: TRBV29-1; clone_size: many; d_call: NA; j_call: TRBJ1-1; cdr3_nt: TGCAGCGTTGTTTGGGACTATAACACTGAAGCTTTCTTT; cdr3_aa: CSVVWDYNTEAFF
v_call: TRBV28; clone_size: many; d_call: NA; j_call: TRBJ2-1; cdr3_nt: TGTGCCAGCTCCCTTAGGGTGAGGGAAAATGAGCAGTTCTTC; cdr3_aa: CASSLRVRENEQFF
v_call: TRBV27; clone_size: few; d_call: TRBD2; j_call: TRBJ2-2; cdr3_nt: TGTGCCAGCAGTCCTATAGCGGGAGGGTTCCCCGGGGAGCTGTTTTTT; cdr3_aa: CASSPIAGGFPGELFF
v_call: TRBV7-6; clone_size: few; d_call: NA; j_call: TRBJ2-7; cdr3_nt: TGTGCCAGCAGCCCGGGCCCCAGACCCCACGAGCAGTACTTC; cdr3_aa: CASSPGPRPHEQYF
v_call: TRBV7-9; clone_size: few; d_call: TRBD2; j_call: TRBJ2-2; cdr3_nt: TGTGCCAGCAGCCTGAGACTAGCGGAGGAGCTGTTTTTT; cdr3_aa: CASSLRLAEELFF
v_call: TRBV6-1; clone_size: few; d_call: NA; j_call: TRBJ2-5; cdr3_nt: TGTGCCAGCAGCCCACTCCCCTGGAAGGAGACCCAGTACTTC; cdr3_aa: CASSPLPWKETQYF
v_call: TRBV9; clone_size: NA; d_call: NA; j_call: TRBJ1-2; cdr3_nt: TGTGCCAGCAGCGATCCCCCCTCGATCGGCTACACCTTC; cdr3_aa: CASSDPPSIGYTF
v_call: TRBV20-1; clone_size: few; d_call: NA; j_call: TRBJ1-1; cdr3_nt: TGCAGTGCTAGGTCGACAGACCTGGGGGACACTGAAGCTTTCTTT; cdr3_aa: CSARSTDLGDTEAFF
v_call: TRBV10-1; clone_size: few; d_call: NA; j_call: TRBJ1-1; cdr3_nt: TGCGCCAGCAGTAAGGGGACGAACACTGAAGCTTTCTTT; cdr3_aa: CASSKGTNTEAFF
v_call: TRBV7-9; clone_size: few; d_call: TRBD2; j_call: TRBJ2-5; cdr3_nt: TGTGCCAGCAGCTTGGGGGAGGGGACCCAGTACTTC; cdr3_aa: CASSLGEGTQYF
v_call: TRBV20-1; clone_size: NA; d_call: NA; j_call: TRBJ2-7; cdr3_nt: TGCAGTGCATCGAGCAGAGCCTACGAGCAGTACTTC; cdr3_aa: CSASSRAYEQYF
v_call: TRBV25-1; clone_size: few; d_call: NA; j_call: TRBJ2-1; cdr3_nt: TGTGCCAGCAGTGAAGGATTTTTAGGGTTGACTAACAATGAGCAGTTCTTC; cdr3_aa: CASSEGFLGLTNNEQFF
v_call: TRBV4-2; clone_size: few; d_call: NA; j_call: TRBJ2-3; cdr3_nt: TGTGCCAGCAGCCAAGATAAAGAGGAGCCAGATACGCAGTATTTT; cdr3_aa: CASSQDKEEPDTQYF
v_call: TRBV12-3/TRBV12-4; clone_size: NA; d_call: TRBD1; j_call: TRBJ2-1; cdr3_nt: TGTGCCAGCAGTTTAACCGGCGGACAGGGCAATGAGCAGTTCTTC; cdr3_aa: CASSLTGGQGNEQFF
v_call: TRBV19; clone_size: NA; d_call: NA; j_call: TRBJ2-3; cdr3_nt: TGTGCCAGTAGTACGGACCTCCCAGATACGCAGTATTTT; cdr3_aa: CASSTDLPDTQYF
v_call: TRBV7-2; clone_size: NA; d_call: NA; j_call: TRBJ2-7; cdr3_nt: TGTGCCAGCAGCCCTGTTTCTTACGAGCAGTACTTC; cdr3_aa: CASSPVSYEQYF
v_call: TRBV5-5; clone_size: many; d_call: NA; j_call: TRBJ2-5; cdr3_nt: TGTGCCAGCAGCTACCCTGGGAGGGAGACCCAGTACTTC; cdr3_aa: CASSYPGRETQYF
v_call: TRBV29-1; clone_size: many; d_call: TRBD1; j_call: TRBJ1-1; cdr3_nt: TGCAGCGTTGAAGTGGGGCAGGGGGCGTTCAACACTGAAGCTTTCTTT; cdr3_aa: CSVEVGQGAFNTEAFF
v_call: TRBV12-3/TRBV12-4; clone_size: few; d_call: NA; j_call: TRBJ2-7; cdr3_nt: TGTGCCAGCAGAGAGGTAGCGGTCTCCTACGAGCAGTACTTC; cdr3_aa: CASREVAVSYEQYF
v_call: TRBV6-1; clone_size: few; d_call: NA; j_call: TRBJ1-5; cdr3_nt: TGTGCCAGCAGTGTCTACAGCAAAGCGCAGCCCCAGCATTTT; cdr3_aa: CASSVYSKAQPQHF
v_call: TRBV7-2; clone_size: NA; d_call: NA; j_call: TRBJ2-1; cdr3_nt: TGTGCCAGCAGCTTACAGGGGACTGAGCAGTTCTTC; cdr3_aa: CASSLQGTEQFF
v_call: TRBV4-3; clone_size: NA; d_call: NA; j_call: TRBJ1-1; cdr3_nt: TGCGCCAGCAGCCAAGCCTGGGGGGACACTGAAGCTTTCTTT; cdr3_aa: CASSQAWGDTEAFF
v_call: TRBV25-1; clone_size: few; d_call: NA; j_call: TRBJ1-1; cdr3_nt: TGTGCCAGCATGTACAAGACTGAAGCTTTCTTT; cdr3_aa: CASMYKTEAFF
v_call: TRBV9; clone_size: few; d_call: NA; j_call: TRBJ2-1; cdr3_nt: TGTGCCAGCAGCTCATCAGGGGCTGGCGGGAGTGCAATTTACAATGAGCAGTTCTTC; cdr3_aa: CASSSSGAGGSAIYNEQFF
v_call: TRBV7-9; clone_size: NA; d_call: NA; j_call: TRBJ2-7; cdr3_nt: TGTGCCAGCAGCCCCCCTGTAGAGTACGAGCAGTACTTC; cdr3_aa: CASSPPVEYEQYF
v_call: TRBV12-5; clone_size: few; d_call: NA; j_call: TRBJ2-2; cdr3_nt: TGTGCTAGTGGTTTAGGAGGGGAGCTGTTTTTT; cdr3_aa: CASGLGGELFF
v_call: TRBV7-3; clone_size: NA; d_call: TRBD2; j_call: TRBJ2-3; cdr3_nt: TGTGCCAGCAGCCATAGCGGGGGGGCCACAGATACGCAGTATTTT; cdr3_aa: CASSHSGGATDTQYF
v_call: TRBV6-1; clone_size: few; d_call: NA; j_call: TRBJ1-1; cdr3_nt: TGTGCCAGCAGTCAGACAGGTGGGGACACTGAAGCTTTCTTT; cdr3_aa: CASSQTGGDTEAFF
v_call: TRBV20-1; clone_size: many; d_call: NA; j_call: TRBJ2-7; cdr3_nt: TGCAGTGCTAGAACGGGCTCCTACGAGCAGTACTTC; cdr3_aa: CSARTGSYEQYF
v_call: TRBV7-9; clone_size: NA; d_call: NA; j_call: TRBJ2-5; cdr3_nt: TGTGCCAGCAGCACCCCGGACCGACAGATGGAGACCCAGTACTTC; cdr3_aa: CASSTPDRQMETQYF
v_call: TRBV6-1; clone_size: NA; d_call: NA; j_call: TRBJ2-1; cdr3_nt: TGTGCCAGCAGTCAAAAAGCTTCTAGCTCCTACAATGAGCAGTTCTTC; cdr3_aa: CASSQKASSSYNEQFF
v_call: TRBV27; clone_size: few; d_call: NA; j_call: TRBJ2-5; cdr3_nt: TGTGCCAGCAGTAGGGGTCGGGCCCAGTACTTC; cdr3_aa: CASSRGRAQYF
v_call: TRBV11-2; clone_size: few; d_call: NA; j_call: TRBJ1-1; cdr3_nt: TGTGCCAGCAGCCACGGGGAAGCTTTCTTT; cdr3_aa: CASSHGEAFF
v_call: TRBV5-1; clone_size: many; d_call: NA; j_call: TRBJ1-4; cdr3_nt: TGCGCCAGCAGCCCTTCACGAGCGTTCACGAATGAAAAACTGTTTTTT; cdr3_aa: CASSPSRAFTNEKLFF
v_call: TRBV29-1; clone_size: many; d_call: TRBD2; j_call: TRBJ2-3; cdr3_nt: TGCAGCGTTGAGCAGCGGGGGGGCACAGATACGCAGTATTTT; cdr3_aa: CSVEQRGGTDTQYF
v_call: TRBV10-2; clone_size: few; d_call: NA; j_call: TRBJ1-3; cdr3_nt: TGCGCCAGCAGACAGTCATACTCTGGAAACACCATATATTTT; cdr3_aa: CASRQSYSGNTIYF
v_call: TRBV13; clone_size: NA; d_call: TRBD1; j_call: TRBJ2-7; cdr3_nt: TGTGCCAGCAGCTCGGACAGGGGGTGGCAGTACTTC; cdr3_aa: CASSSDRGWQYF